Below, one T cell receptor (beta chain) is given with its context. This sample stems from a study of cytotoxic CD8 clonotypes in ibrutinib-treated CLL. Trimming took 4 bases from V and 3 from J; bases not matched to a gene: 8. The length of the CDR3 is 15 residues. Germline-derived CDR1 and CDR2 are LNHDA and SQIVND (reference sequence). The repertoire was sequenced with immunoSEQ multiplex PCR; TCRdb's copy has only in-frame clones and lacks some. In the table there are 150,000 to 200,000 clones, roughly 84% of which are singletons. The source was PBMCs, collected at disease progression, from a patient treated with ibrutinib. The clonotype originates from a human donor with chronic lymphocytic leukemia. J is TRBJ1-2 and V is TRBV19, with 7 positions matching TRBD1. This chain's CDR3 is CASSTRDSNYYGYTF. The CDR3 DNA sequence: TGTGCCAGTAGTACGAGGGACAGTAATTACTATGGCTACACCTTC.